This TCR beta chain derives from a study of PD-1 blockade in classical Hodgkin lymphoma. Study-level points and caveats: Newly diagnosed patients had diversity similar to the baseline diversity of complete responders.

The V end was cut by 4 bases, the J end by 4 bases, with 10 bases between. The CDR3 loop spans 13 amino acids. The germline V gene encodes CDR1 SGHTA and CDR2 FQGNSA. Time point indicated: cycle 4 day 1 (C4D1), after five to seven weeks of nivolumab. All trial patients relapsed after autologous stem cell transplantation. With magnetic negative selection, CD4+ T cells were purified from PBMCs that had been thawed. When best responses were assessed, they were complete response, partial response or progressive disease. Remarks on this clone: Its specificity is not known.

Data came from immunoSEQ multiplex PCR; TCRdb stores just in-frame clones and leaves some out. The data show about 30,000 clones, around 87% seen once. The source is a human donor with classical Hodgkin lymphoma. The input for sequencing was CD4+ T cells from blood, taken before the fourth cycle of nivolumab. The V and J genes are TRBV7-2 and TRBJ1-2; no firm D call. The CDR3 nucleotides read TGTGCCAGCAGCTCTACAGTATCCTATGGCTACACCTTC. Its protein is CASSSTVSYGYTF.